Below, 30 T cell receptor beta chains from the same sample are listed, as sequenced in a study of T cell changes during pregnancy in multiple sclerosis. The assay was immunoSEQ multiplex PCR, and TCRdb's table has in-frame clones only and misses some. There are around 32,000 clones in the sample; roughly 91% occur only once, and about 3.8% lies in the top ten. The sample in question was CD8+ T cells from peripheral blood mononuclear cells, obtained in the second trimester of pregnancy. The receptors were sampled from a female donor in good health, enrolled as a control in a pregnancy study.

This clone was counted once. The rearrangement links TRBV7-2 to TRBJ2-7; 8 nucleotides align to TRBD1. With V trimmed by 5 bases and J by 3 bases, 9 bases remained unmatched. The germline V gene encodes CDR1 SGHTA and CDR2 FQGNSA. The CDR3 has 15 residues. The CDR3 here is CASSTGQGRGYEQYF. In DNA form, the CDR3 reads TGTGCCAGCAGCACCGGACAGGGCCGCGGCTACGAGCAGTACTTC.

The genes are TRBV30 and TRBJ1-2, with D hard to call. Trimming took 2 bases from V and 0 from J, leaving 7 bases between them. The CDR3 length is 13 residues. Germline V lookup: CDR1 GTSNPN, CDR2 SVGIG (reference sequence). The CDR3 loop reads CAWSREANYGYTF. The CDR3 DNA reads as TGTGCCTGGAGTAGGGAGGCTAACTATGGCTACACCTTC.

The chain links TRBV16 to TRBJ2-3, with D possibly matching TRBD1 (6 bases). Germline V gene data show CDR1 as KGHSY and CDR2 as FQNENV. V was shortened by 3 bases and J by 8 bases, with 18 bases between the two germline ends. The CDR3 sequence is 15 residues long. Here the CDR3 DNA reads TGTGCCAGCAGCCATCCAGGGGTTTCGAGTTCTACGCAGTATTTT. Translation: CASSHPGVSSSTQYF.

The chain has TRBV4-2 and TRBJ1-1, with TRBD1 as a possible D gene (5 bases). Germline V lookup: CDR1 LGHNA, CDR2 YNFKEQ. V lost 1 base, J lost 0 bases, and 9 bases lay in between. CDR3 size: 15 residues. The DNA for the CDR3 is TGTGCCAGCAGCCAAGGAACAGGAGTGAACACTGAAGCTTTCTTT. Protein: CASSQGTGVNTEAFF.

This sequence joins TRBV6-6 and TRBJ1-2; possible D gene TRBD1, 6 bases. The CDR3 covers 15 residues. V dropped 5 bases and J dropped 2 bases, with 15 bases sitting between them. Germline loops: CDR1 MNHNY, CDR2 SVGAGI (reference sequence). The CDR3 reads CASSTSGGPNYGYTF. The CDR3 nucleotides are TGTGCCAGCAGTACCTCGGGGGGGCCAAACTATGGCTACACCTTC.

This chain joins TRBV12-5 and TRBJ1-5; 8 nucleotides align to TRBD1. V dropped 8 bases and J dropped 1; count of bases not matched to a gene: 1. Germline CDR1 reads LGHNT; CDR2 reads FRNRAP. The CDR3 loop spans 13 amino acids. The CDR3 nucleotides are TGTGCTAGTCAGGGGGCGAGCAATCAGCCCCAGCATTTT. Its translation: CASQGASNQPQHF.

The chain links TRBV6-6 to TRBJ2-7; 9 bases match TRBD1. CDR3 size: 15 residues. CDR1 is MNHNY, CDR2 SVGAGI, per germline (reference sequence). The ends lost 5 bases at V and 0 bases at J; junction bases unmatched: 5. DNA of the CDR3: TGTGCCAGCAGTACAGGGGGCGACAGCTCCTACGAGCAGTACTTC. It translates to CASSTGGDSSYEQYF.

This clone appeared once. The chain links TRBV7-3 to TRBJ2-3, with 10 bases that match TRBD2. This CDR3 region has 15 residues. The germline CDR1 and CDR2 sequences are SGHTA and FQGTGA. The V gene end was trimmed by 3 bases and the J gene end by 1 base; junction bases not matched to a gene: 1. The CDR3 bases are TGTGCCAGCAGCTTCCTAGCGGGGGGCACAGATACGCAGTATTTT. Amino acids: CASSFLAGGTDTQYF. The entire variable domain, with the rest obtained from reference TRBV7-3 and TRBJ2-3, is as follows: GAGVSQTPSNKVTEKGKYVELRCDPISGHTALYWYRQSLGQGPEFLIYFQGTGAADDSGLPNDRFFAVRPEGSVSTLKIQRTERGDSAVYLCASSFLAGGTDTQYFGPGTRLTVL.

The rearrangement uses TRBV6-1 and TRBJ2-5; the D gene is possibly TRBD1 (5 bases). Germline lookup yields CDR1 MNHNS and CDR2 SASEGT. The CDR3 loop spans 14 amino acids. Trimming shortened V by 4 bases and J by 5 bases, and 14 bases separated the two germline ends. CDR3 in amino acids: CASSGLQGSETQYF. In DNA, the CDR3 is TGTGCCAGCAGTGGGCTGCAGGGATCGGAGACCCAGTACTTC.

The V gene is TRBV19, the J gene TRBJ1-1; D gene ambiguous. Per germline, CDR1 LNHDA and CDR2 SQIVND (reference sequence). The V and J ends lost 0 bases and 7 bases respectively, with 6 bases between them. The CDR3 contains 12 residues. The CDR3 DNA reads TGTGCCAGTAGTATAGATAATAGTGAAGCTTTCTTT. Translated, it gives CASSIDNSEAFF.

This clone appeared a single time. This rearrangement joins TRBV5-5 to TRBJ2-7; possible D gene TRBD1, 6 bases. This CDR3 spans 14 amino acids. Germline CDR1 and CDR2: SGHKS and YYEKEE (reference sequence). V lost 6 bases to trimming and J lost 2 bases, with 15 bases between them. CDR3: CASTPAGATYEQYF. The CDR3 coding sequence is TGTGCCAGCACCCCTGCAGGGGCCACCTACGAGCAGTACTTC.

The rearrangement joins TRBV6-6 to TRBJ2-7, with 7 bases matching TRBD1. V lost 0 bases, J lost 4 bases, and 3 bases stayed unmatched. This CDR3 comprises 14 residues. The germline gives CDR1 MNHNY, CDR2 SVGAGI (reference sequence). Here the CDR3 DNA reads TGTGCCAGCAGTTACTCGGACAGGTTATACGAGCAGTACTTC. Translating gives CASSYSDRLYEQYF.

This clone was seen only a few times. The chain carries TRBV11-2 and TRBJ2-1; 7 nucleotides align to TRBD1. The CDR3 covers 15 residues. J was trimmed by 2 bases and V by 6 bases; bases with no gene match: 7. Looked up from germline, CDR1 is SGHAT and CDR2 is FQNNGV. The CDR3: CASRPPGQPYNEQFF. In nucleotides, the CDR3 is TGTGCCAGCAGACCCCCGGGACAGCCCTACAATGAGCAGTTCTTC.

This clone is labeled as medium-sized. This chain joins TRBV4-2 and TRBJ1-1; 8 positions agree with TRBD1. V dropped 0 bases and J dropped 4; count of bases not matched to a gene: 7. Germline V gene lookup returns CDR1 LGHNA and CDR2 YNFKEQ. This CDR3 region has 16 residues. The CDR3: CASSQDSPGGITEAFF. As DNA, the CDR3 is TGTGCCAGCAGCCAAGATAGTCCAGGGGGCATCACTGAAGCTTTCTTT.

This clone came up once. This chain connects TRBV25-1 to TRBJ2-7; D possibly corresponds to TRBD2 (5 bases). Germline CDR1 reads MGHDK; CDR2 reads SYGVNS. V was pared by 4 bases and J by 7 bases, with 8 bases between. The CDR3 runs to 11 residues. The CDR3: CASSATGEQYF. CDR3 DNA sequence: TGTGCCAGCAGTGCGACGGGGGAGCAGTACTTC.

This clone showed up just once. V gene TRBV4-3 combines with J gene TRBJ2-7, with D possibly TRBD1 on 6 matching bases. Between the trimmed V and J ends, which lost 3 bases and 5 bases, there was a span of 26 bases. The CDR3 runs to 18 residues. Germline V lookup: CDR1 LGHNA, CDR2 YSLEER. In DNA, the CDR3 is TGCGCCAGCAGCCAGACCTCATTAGCCCCCACAGGGACCGACGAGCAGTACTTC. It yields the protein CASSQTSLAPTGTDEQYF.

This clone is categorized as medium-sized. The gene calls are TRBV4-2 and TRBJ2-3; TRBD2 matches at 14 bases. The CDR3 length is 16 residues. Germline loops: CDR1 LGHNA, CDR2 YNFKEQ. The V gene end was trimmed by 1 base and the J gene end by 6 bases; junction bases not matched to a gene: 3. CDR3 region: CASSQGLAGGPDTQYF. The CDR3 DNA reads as TGTGCCAGCAGCCAAGGACTAGCGGGGGGGCCGGATACGCAGTATTTT.

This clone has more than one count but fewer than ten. As DNA, the CDR3 is TGTGCCAGCAGATCAGACAGGGGAGGAAATAATTCACCCCTCCACTTT. Amino acids: CASRSDRGGNNSPLHF. The V and J genes are TRBV7-9 and TRBJ1-6; 8 bases are a match to TRBD1. The CDR3 loop spans 16 amino acids. Trimming took 6 bases from V and 5 from J; bases not matched to a gene: 9. Germline V lookup: CDR1 SEHNR, CDR2 FQNEAQ (reference sequence).

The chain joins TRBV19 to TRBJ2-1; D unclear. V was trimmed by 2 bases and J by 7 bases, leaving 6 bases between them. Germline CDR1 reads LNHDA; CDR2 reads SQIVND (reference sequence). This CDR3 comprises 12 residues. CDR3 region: CASSIPANEQFF. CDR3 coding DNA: TGTGCCAGTAGTATACCTGCGAATGAGCAGTTCTTC.

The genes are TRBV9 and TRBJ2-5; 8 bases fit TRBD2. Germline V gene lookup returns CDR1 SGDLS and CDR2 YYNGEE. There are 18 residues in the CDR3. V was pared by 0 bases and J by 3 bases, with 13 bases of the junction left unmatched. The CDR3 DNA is TGTGCCAGCAGCGTAGGCTTTCTCCGGGGGGGCTCGAAAGAGACCCAGTACTTC. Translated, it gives CASSVGFLRGGSKETQYF.

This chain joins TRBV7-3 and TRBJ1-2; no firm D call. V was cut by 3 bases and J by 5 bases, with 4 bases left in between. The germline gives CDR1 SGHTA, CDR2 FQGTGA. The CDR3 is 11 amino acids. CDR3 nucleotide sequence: TGTGCCAGCAGCTTTTCGTATGGCTACACCTTC. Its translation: CASSFSYGYTF. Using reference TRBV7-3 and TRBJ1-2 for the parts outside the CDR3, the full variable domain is GAGVSQTPSNKVTEKGKYVELRCDPISGHTALYWYRQSLGQGPEFLIYFQGTGAADDSGLPNDRFFAVRPEGSVSTLKIQRTERGDSAVYLCASSFSYGYTFGSGTRLTVV.

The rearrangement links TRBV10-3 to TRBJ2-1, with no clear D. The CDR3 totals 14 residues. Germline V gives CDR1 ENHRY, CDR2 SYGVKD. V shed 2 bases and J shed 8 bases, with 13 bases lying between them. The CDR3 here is CAISEGPYGHEQFF. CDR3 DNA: TGTGCCATCAGTGAGGGGCCCTATGGCCATGAGCAGTTCTTC.

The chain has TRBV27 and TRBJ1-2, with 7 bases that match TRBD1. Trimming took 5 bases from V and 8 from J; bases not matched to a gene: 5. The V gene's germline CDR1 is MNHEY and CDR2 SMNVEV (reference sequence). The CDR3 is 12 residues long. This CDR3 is CASSQGGQGYTF. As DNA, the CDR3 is TGTGCCAGCAGTCAGGGGGGCCAGGGCTACACCTTC.

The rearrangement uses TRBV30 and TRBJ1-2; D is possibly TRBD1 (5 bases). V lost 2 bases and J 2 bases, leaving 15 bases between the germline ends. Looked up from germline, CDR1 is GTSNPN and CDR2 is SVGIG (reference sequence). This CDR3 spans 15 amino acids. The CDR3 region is CAWSPRRGSNYGYTF. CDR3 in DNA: TGTGCCTGGAGTCCCCGTAGGGGTTCGAACTATGGCTACACCTTC. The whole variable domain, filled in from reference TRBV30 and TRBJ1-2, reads SQTIHQWPATLVQPVGSPLSLECTVEGTSNPNLYWYRQAAGRGLQLLFYSVGIGQISSEVPQNLSASRPQDRQFILSSKKLLLSDSGFYLCAWSPRRGSNYGYTFGSGTRLTVV.

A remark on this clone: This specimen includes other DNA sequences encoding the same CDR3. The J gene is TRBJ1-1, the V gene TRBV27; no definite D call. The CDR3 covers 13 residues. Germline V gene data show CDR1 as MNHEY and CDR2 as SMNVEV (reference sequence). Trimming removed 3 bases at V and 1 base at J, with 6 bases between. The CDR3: CASSFTGNTEAFF. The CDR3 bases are TGTGCCAGCAGTTTCACGGGGAACACTGAAGCTTTCTTT.

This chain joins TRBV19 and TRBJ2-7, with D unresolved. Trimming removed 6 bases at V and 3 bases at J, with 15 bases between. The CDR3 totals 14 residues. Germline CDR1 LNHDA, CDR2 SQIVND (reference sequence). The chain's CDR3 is CASSYSQTFYEQYF. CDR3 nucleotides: TGTGCCAGTAGCTACAGCCAAACCTTCTACGAGCAGTACTTC.

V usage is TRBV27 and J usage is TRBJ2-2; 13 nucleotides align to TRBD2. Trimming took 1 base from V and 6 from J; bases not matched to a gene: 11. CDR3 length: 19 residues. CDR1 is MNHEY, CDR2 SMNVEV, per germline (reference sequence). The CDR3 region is CASSLYGTSGVHDAGELFF. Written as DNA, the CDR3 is TGTGCCAGCAGTTTATACGGGACTAGCGGGGTTCACGATGCCGGGGAGCTGTTTTTT.

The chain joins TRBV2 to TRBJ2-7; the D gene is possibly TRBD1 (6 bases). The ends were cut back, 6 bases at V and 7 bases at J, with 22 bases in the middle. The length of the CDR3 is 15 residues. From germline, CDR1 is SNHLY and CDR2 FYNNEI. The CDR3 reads CASSHDRKGVLEQYF. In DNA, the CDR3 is TGTGCCAGCAGCCACGACAGAAAGGGGGTTCTGGAGCAGTACTTC.

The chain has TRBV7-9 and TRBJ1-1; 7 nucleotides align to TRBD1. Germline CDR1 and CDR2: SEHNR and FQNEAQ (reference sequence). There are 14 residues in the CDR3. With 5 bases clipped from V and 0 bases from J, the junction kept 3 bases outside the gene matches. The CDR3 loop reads CASSTGQLNTEAFF. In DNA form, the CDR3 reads TGTGCCAGCAGCACGGGACAGCTGAACACTGAAGCTTTCTTT.

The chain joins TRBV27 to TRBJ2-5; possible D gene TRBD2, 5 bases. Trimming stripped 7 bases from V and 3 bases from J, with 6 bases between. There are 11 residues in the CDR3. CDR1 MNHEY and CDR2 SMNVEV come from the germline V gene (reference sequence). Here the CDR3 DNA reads TGTGCCAGCATCGGGGAAGAGACCCAGTACTTC. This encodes CASIGEETQYF.